This T cell receptor (beta chain) was profiled in a study of OX40 agonist ivuxolimab in advanced cancers. Overall study context: The group had a mean age of roughly 65 years, ranged from about 23 to 85, and was 80% to 90% male.

Per the germline V gene, CDR1 is SQVTM and CDR2 is ANQGSEA. This CDR3 has 11 residues. The V end lost 5 bases, the J end lost 8 bases, and 9 bases lay between the germline ends. The repertoire was sequenced with immunoSEQ multiplex PCR; TCRdb's copy has only in-frame clones and lacks some. The data hold about 19,000 clones, with roughly 78% observed a single time. The sample here was CD4+ or CD8+ T cells sorted from blood, taken in a trial of the OX40 agonist ivuxolimab. The chain combines TRBV29-1 with TRBJ2-2; D unresolved. This receptor was obtained from an adult with an advanced solid tumor such as melanoma, head and neck, liver or kidney cancer. In DNA form, the CDR3 reads TGCAGCGTTCCCGTGGGAGGGGAGCTGTTTTTT. Protein: CSVPVGGELFF.